These 3 T cell receptor beta chains were all obtained from the same sample, sequenced in a study of blood T cell repertoires in COVID-19. Method: immunoSEQ multiplex PCR; TCRdb's copy keeps in-frame clones and lacks some. The sample lists under 200,000 clones, 70% to 90% occurring once. Sequenced sample: peripheral blood. These receptors were collected from a man between 18 and 35 years old with acute or convalescent COVID-19.

The V and J genes are TRBV4-1 and TRBJ2-5, with 9 nucleotides matching TRBD2. This CDR3 region has 16 residues. The trim removed 1 base at V and 5 bases at J, leaving 8 bases unmatched. Germline V gene sequence: CDR1 MGHRA, CDR2 YSYEKL. CDR3 coding DNA: TGCGCCAGCAGCCAAGTTAGTGGACTAGCGCGGGAGACCCAGTACTTC. It yields the protein CASSQVSGLARETQYF.

The CDR3 reads CASSPSTGGYEQYF. The CDR3, as DNA: TGTGCCAGCAGTCCTTCGACAGGGGGCTACGAGCAGTACTTC. The V and J genes are TRBV11-2 and TRBJ2-7; 9 bases align to TRBD1. Germline-derived CDR1 and CDR2 are SGHAT and FQNNGV. V was clipped by 6 bases and J by 3 bases; unmatched bases: 6. CDR3 length: 14 residues.

This clone has only one observation. The V call is TRBV19, the J call TRBJ1-1, with D hard to call. The length of the CDR3 is 13 residues. CDR1 is LNHDA and CDR2 is SQIVND in the germline V gene (reference sequence). Trimming stripped 1 base from V and 2 bases from J, with 5 bases between. CDR3 coding DNA: TGTGCCAGTAGTATAGTTAGTAACACTGAAGCTTTCTTT. Its translation: CASSIVSNTEAFF.